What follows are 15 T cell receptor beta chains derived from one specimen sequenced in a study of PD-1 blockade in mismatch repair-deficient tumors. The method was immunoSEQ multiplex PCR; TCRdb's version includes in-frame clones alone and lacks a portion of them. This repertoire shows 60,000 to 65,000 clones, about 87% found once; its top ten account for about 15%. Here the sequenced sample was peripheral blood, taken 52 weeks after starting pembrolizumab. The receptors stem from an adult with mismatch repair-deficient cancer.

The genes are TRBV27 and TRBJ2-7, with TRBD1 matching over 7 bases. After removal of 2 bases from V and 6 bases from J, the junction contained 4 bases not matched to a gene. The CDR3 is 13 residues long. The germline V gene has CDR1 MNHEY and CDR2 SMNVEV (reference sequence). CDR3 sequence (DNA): TGTGCCAGCAGTTTAAACAGGGGAAGCGAGCAGTACTTC. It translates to CASSLNRGSEQYF.

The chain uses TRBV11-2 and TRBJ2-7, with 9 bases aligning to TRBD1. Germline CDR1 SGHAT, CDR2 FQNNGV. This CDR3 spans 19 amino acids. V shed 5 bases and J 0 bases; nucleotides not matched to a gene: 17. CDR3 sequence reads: CASSPQLPTGTGSSYEQYF. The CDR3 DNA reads TGTGCCAGCAGCCCCCAACTCCCAACCGGGACAGGGAGCTCCTACGAGCAGTACTTC.

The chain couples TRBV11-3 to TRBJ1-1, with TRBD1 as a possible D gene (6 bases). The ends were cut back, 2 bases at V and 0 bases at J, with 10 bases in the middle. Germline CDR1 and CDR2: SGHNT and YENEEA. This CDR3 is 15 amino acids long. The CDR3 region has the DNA TGTGCCAGCAGCTTAACAGGGAACATGAACACTGAAGCTTTCTTT. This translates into CASSLTGNMNTEAFF.

CDR3 in DNA: TGTGCTAGTGGTTTGGTATTGTCCTCCCAGGGCAATGAGCAGTTCTTC. This codes for CASGLVLSSQGNEQFF. The rearrangement uses TRBV12-5 and TRBJ2-1; TRBD1 is a possible D gene (5 bases). The CDR3 is 16 residues long. CDR1 and CDR2 (germline): LGHNT, FRNRAP. V lost 0 bases and J lost 6, with 15 bases in between.

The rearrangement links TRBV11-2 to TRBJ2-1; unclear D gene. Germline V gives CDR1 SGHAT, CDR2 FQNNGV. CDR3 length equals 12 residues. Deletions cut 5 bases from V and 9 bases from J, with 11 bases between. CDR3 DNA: TGTGCCAGCAGCCGGTCTAATGGTGAGCAGTTCTTC. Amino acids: CASSRSNGEQFF.

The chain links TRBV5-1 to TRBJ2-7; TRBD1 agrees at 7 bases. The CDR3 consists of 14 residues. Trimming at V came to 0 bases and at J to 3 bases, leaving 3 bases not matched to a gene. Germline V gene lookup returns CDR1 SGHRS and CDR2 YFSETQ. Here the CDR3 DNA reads TGCGCCAGCAGCTTGGGCCAGGGGGTCTACGAGCAGTACTTC. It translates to CASSLGQGVYEQYF.

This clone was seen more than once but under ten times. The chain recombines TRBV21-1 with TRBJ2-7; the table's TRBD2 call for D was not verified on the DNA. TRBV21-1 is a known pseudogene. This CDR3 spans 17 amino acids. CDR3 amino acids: CASSTRSRPHHSYEQYF. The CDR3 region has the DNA TGTGCCAGCAGCACTAGAAGTCGGCCCCATCACTCCTACGAGCAGTACTTC.

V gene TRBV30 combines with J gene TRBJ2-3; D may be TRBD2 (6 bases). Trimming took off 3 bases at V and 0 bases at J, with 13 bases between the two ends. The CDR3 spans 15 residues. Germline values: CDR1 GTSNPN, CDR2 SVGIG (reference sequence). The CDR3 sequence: CAWSAGRASTDTQYF. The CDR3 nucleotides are TGTGCCTGGAGCGCGGGACGGGCTAGCACAGATACGCAGTATTTT.

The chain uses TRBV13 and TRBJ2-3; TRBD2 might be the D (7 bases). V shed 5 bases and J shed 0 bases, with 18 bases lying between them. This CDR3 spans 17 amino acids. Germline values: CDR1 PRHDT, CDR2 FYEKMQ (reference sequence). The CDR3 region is CASSLRMAGASTDTQYF. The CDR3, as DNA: TGTGCCAGCAGCCTGCGAATGGCGGGGGCTAGCACAGATACGCAGTATTTT.

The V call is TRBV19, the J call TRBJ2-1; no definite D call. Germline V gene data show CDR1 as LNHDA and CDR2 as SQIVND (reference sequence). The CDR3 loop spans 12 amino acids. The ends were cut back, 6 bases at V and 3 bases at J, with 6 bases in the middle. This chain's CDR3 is CASSLNYNEQFF. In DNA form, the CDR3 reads TGTGCCAGTAGCCTTAACTACAATGAGCAGTTCTTC.

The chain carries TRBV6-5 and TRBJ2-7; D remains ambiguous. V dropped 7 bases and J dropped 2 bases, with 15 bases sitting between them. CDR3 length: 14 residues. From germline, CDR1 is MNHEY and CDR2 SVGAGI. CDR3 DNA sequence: TGTGCCAGCACCCGAACGGCCGCTACCTACGAGCAGTACTTC. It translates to CASTRTAATYEQYF.

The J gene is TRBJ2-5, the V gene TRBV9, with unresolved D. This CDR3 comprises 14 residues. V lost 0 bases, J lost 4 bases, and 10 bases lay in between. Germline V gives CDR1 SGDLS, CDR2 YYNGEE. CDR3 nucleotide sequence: TGTGCCAGCAGCGTAGGGCAGAACCTAGAGACCCAGTACTTC. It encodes CASSVGQNLETQYF.

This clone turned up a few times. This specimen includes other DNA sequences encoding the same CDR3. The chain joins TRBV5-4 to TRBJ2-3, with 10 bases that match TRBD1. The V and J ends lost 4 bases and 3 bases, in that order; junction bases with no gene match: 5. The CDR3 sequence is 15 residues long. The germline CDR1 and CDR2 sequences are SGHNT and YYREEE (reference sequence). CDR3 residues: CASSTRDRGTDTQYF. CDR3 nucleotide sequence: TGTGCCAGCAGCACCCGGGACAGGGGAACAGATACGCAGTATTTT.

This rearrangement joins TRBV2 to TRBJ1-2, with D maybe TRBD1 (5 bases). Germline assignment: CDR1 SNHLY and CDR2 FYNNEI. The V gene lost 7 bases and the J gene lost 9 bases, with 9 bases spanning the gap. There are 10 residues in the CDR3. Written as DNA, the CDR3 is TGTGCCAGCATGAGGGGTAGCTACACCTTC. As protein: CASMRGSYTF.

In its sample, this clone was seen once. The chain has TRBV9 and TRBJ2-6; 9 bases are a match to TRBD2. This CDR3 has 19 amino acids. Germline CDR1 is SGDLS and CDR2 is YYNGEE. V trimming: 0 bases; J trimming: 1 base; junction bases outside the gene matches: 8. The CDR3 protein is CASSVALAAGGSGANVLTF. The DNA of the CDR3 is TGTGCCAGCAGCGTAGCGTTGGCCGCGGGAGGGTCTGGGGCCAACGTCCTGACTTTC.